The T cell receptor beta chain under discussion was sequenced for a study of somatic mutations in cytotoxic T cells in rheumatoid arthritis. This CDR3 is built from 17 residues. V was shortened by 3 bases and J by 1 base, with 15 bases between the two germline ends. CDR1 SEHNR and CDR2 FQNEAQ come from the germline V gene (reference sequence). Profiled with immunoSEQ multiplex PCR; TCRdb holds only in-frame clones, not every one. In the table there are about 20,000 clones, about four fifths of which are singletons. Sequencing was carried out using CD8+ T cells sorted from blood. This chain links TRBV7-9 with TRBJ2-2; D is unresolved. The TCR originated in an adult with rheumatoid arthritis. CDR3 in amino acids: CASSFPWVAVNTGELFF. CDR3 in DNA: TGTGCCAGCAGCTTCCCCTGGGTAGCAGTGAACACCGGGGAGCTGTTTTTT.